Following are 30 T cell receptor beta chains from one sample sequenced in a study of T cells after yellow fever vaccination. Each CDR3 protein is one row after TCRdb ran MiXCR on the 5' RACE reads. The top ten hold around 20% of the sample, which has some 300,000 distinct CDR3 sequences, 3.6% seen once. Sample: PBMCs, taken on the day of the yellow fever booster vaccination. The receptors originated from a man between 18 and 29 years old who received the YFV17D yellow fever vaccine.

This clonotype appeared many times. The chain has TRBV20-1 and TRBJ2-1, with 16 bases matching TRBD2. V shed 2 bases, J shed 9 bases, and the junction held 4 bases outside the gene matches. The CDR3 has 15 residues. Germline loops: CDR1 DFQATT, CDR2 SNEGSKA (reference sequence). CDR3 loop: CSARKGLAGGREQFF. DNA for the CDR3: TGCAGTGCTAGAAAGGGACTAGCGGGGGGGCGTGAGCAGTTCTTC.

This clonotype was counted at least ten times. V is TRBV5-1 and J is TRBJ2-5, with D tentatively TRBD1 (5 bases). Germline V lookup: CDR1 SGHRS, CDR2 YFSETQ. V was clipped by 2 bases and J by 3 bases, with 11 bases between them. The CDR3 runs to 14 residues. CDR3 residues: CASSFTAGKETQYF. CDR3 bases: TGCGCCAGCAGCTTCACGGCAGGGAAAGAGACCCAGTACTTC.

This chain links TRBV5-1 with TRBJ2-7; maybe TRBD2 (5 bases). V dropped 3 bases and J dropped 7 bases, with 20 bases sitting between them. CDR3 length: 15 residues. Per the germline V gene, CDR1 is SGHRS and CDR2 is YFSETQ. CDR3 amino acids: CASSWTYERGREQYF. The CDR3 coding sequence is TGCGCCAGCAGCTGGACGTATGAACGTGGGAGAGAGCAGTACTTC. Looking up the rest from reference TRBV5-1 and TRBJ2-7 gives the full variable domain: KAGVTQTPRYLIKTRGQQVTLSCSPISGHRSVSWYQQTPGQGLQFLFEYFSETQRNKGNFPGRFSGRQFSNSRSEMNVSTLELGDSALYLCASSWTYERGREQYFGPGTRLTVT.

This clonotype was observed many times. The junction differs from germline at one of its ends, possibly a read error. The chain has TRBV20-1 and TRBJ2-1, with 7 bases aligning to TRBD2. CDR1 and CDR2 from the germline V gene are DFQATT and SNEGSKA (reference sequence). There are 15 residues in the CDR3. This chain's CDR3 is CSAREPGLRHNEQFF. CDR3 coding DNA: TGCAGTGCCAGAGAGCCGGGACTACGTCACAATGAGCAGTTCTTC.

This clonotype was counted ten times or more. V usage is TRBV14 and J usage is TRBJ2-7, with D perhaps matching TRBD2 (6 bases). CDR3 length: 17 amino acids. Trimming removed 0 bases at V and 0 bases at J, with 15 bases between. Germline values: CDR1 SGHDN, CDR2 FVKESK. CDR3 sequence: CASSQEEAGNTSYEQYV. CDR3 nucleotides: TGTGCCAGCAGCCAAGAGGAGGCGGGAAACACCTCCTACGAGCAGTACGTC.

This clonotype was found a few times. The V and J genes are TRBV10-3 and TRBJ2-1, with D possibly TRBD2 on 6 matching bases. The CDR3 has 12 residues. V dropped 4 bases and J dropped 8 bases, with 9 bases sitting between them. Germline V lookup: CDR1 ENHRY, CDR2 SYGVKD. CDR3 residues: CAISVASDEQFF. The DNA for the CDR3 is TGTGCCATCAGTGTAGCTAGCGATGAGCAGTTCTTC.

This clonotype was seen at least ten times. V and J are TRBV7-9 and TRBJ2-7, with D tentatively TRBD2 (6 bases). The V and J ends lost 3 bases and 4 bases respectively, with 13 bases between them. Germline CDR1 is SEHNR and CDR2 is FQNEAQ (reference sequence). CDR3 length equals 14 residues. In DNA form, the CDR3 reads TGTGCCAGCAGCTTGGGACTTATCCGGTACGAGCAGTACTTC. It specifies CASSLGLIRYEQYF.

This chain connects TRBV9 to TRBJ1-3; 11 bases line up with TRBD1. Per germline, CDR1 SGDLS and CDR2 YYNGEE. There are 16 residues in the CDR3. The junction had 6 bases not matched to a gene; V was cut back by 4 bases and J by 3 bases. CDR3 nucleotides: TGTGCCAGCAGCATATCGGACAGGGGGCTTGGAAACACCATATATTTT. This sequence encodes CASSISDRGLGNTIYF.

This rearrangement joins TRBV5-1 to TRBJ2-2, with D perhaps TRBD2 (7 bases). V lost 3 bases and J 3 bases, leaving 12 bases between the germline ends. Germline lookup yields CDR1 SGHRS and CDR2 YFSETQ. The CDR3 length is 15 residues. In nucleotides, the CDR3 is TGCGCCAGCAGCTCTGCGGGGGCCCACACCGGGGAGCTGTTTTTT. Protein product: CASSSAGAHTGELFF.

This clonotype was counted many times. This chain connects TRBV4-1 to TRBJ1-5; D possibly corresponds to TRBD1 (6 bases). The germline V gene encodes CDR1 MGHRA and CDR2 YSYEKL. Trimming took 3 bases from V and 4 from J, leaving 13 bases between them. CDR3 length: 15 amino acids. CDR3 sequence: CASSQGASANQPQHF. DNA for the CDR3: TGCGCCAGCAGCCAGGGGGCCAGCGCTAATCAGCCCCAGCATTTT.

This clonotype was recorded a few times. This rearrangement joins TRBV4-1 to TRBJ2-6; TRBD2 might be the D (6 bases). The CDR3 loop spans 20 amino acids. Per the germline V gene, CDR1 is MGHRA and CDR2 is YSYEKL. The V and J ends lost 1 base and 1 base respectively, with 20 bases between them. This CDR3 is CASSQVGGVDSRSGANVLTF. CDR3 DNA sequence: TGCGCCAGCAGCCAAGTCGGAGGGGTTGATTCTAGGTCTGGGGCCAACGTCCTGACTTTC.

This clonotype has ten or more counts. The rearrangement links TRBV19 to TRBJ1-1; 7 bases are shared with TRBD1. The V and J ends lost 8 bases and 0 bases, in that order; junction bases with no gene match: 3. The CDR3 length is 13 residues. Germline V gene lookup returns CDR1 LNHDA and CDR2 SQIVND (reference sequence). The CDR3 loop is CASRTGMNTEAFF. In DNA, the CDR3 is TGTGCCAGTCGGACAGGTATGAACACTGAAGCTTTCTTT.

The chain carries TRBV5-1 and TRBJ1-2, with D tentatively TRBD1 (5 bases). The CDR3 sequence is 14 residues long. The V and J ends lost 4 bases and 3 bases respectively, with 13 bases between them. The germline gives CDR1 SGHRS, CDR2 YFSETQ. CDR3 coding DNA: TGCGCCAGCAGCACAACAGGAGTAGACTATGGCTACACCTTC. Amino acid sequence: CASSTTGVDYGYTF.

For this clonotype: This may arise from a read error, as a much more abundant clone is one base away. The genes are TRBV29-1 and TRBJ2-3; either TRBD1 or TRBD2 may supply D (6 bases each). The CDR3 is 15 amino acids. Germline loops: CDR1 SQVTM, CDR2 ANQGSEA. The CDR3 sequence is CCVEDRGGSTDTQYF. CDR3 nucleotides: TGCTGCGTTGAAGATCGAGGGGGGAGCACAGATACGCAGTATTTT.

This clonotype appeared many times. J is TRBJ2-3 and V is TRBV12-3 or TRBV12-4; D gene uncertain. The CDR3 has 13 residues. Deletions cut 6 bases from V and 2 bases from J, with 9 bases between. In DNA form, the CDR3 reads TGTGCCAGCAGGGACGGAAACACAGATACGCAGTATTTT. It translates to CASRDGNTDTQYF.

This clonotype was observed a few times. The chain employs TRBV4-3 and TRBJ2-3; TRBD1 aligns across 7 bases. The ends lost 0 bases at V and 4 bases at J; junction bases unmatched: 7. CDR1 LGHNA and CDR2 YSLEER come from the germline V gene. The CDR3 covers 16 residues. In DNA, the CDR3 is TGCGCCAGCAGCCAAGAATTCACAGGGGTTGCAGATACGCAGTATTTT. Protein product: CASSQEFTGVADTQYF.

V usage is TRBV18 and J usage is TRBJ2-1; 7 bases line up with TRBD1. The germline gives CDR1 KGHSH, CDR2 LQKENI. The CDR3 consists of 15 residues. Unmatched junction bases numbered 14, after V lost 8 bases and J lost 7 bases. The CDR3 nucleotides read TGTGCCAGCCAACCGACAGGGTTCGATTTAAATGAGCAGTTCTTC. This codes for CASQPTGFDLNEQFF.

This clonotype has at least ten counts. The V call is TRBV6-5, the J call TRBJ1-5; perhaps TRBD1 as D (5 bases). The length of the CDR3 is 13 residues. In germline, CDR1 is MNHEY, CDR2 SVGAGI. V lost 6 bases, J lost 7 bases, and 13 bases lay in between. The CDR3 DNA reads TGTGCCAGCAGGCAGGGTATCTCCCAGCCCCAGCATTTT. Its protein product is CASRQGISQPQHF.

This clonotype was seen a handful of times. The rearrangement uses TRBV11-2 and TRBJ2-7; either TRBD1 or TRBD2 may supply D (5 bases each). The CDR3 loop spans 13 amino acids. V was clipped by 5 bases and J by 0 bases, with 8 bases between them. Per the germline V gene, CDR1 is SGHAT and CDR2 is FQNNGV. CDR3 loop: CASSVGVSYEQYF. In DNA, the CDR3 is TGTGCCAGCAGCGTGGGGGTCTCCTACGAGCAGTACTTC.

This clonotype has a handful of counts. V gene TRBV5-1 combines with J gene TRBJ2-3; D tentatively reads TRBD1 or TRBD2 (5 bases each). The ends were cut back, 3 bases at V and 1 base at J, with 6 bases in the middle. Germline CDR1 is SGHRS and CDR2 is YFSETQ. The CDR3 runs to 13 residues. CDR3 nucleotides: TGCGCCAGCAGCTGGGACGGCACAGATACGCAGTATTTT. As protein: CASSWDGTDTQYF. The whole variable domain, remainder taken from reference TRBV5-1 and TRBJ2-3, is KAGVTQTPRYLIKTRGQQVTLSCSPISGHRSVSWYQQTPGQGLQFLFEYFSETQRNKGNFPGRFSGRQFSNSRSEMNVSTLELGDSALYLCASSWDGTDTQYFGPGTRLTVL.

This chain uses TRBV5-4 with TRBJ1-4; D uncertain. Germline-derived CDR1 and CDR2 are SGHNT and YYREEE (reference sequence). The CDR3 is 14 residues long. The V gene lost 4 bases and the J gene lost 7 bases, with 14 bases spanning the gap. For the CDR3, the DNA is TGTGCCAGCAGCGCGGACCCTGGAGTTGAAAAACTGTTTTTT. Encoded protein: CASSADPGVEKLFF.

In its sample, this clonotype was seen many times. The V and J genes are TRBV20-1 and TRBJ1-1; tentatively, D is TRBD1 (6 bases). Germline lookup yields CDR1 DFQATT and CDR2 SNEGSKA (reference sequence). The CDR3 spans 16 residues. Between the trimmed V and J ends, which lost 6 bases and 0 bases, there was a span of 20 bases. DNA of the CDR3: TGCAGTGCCAGGGGAGCGGCTGGGGACTTGAACACTGAAGCTTTCTTT. This encodes CSARGAAGDLNTEAFF.

This clonotype was detected a few times. The rearrangement links TRBV24-1 to TRBJ2-2, with D perhaps TRBD1 (5 bases). V lost 6 bases, J lost 5 bases, and 12 bases lay in between. Germline values: CDR1 KGHDR, CDR2 SFDVKD. CDR3 length: 14 residues. In nucleotides, the CDR3 is TGTGCCACCAGTTCAGGACAACAAACCGGGGAGCTGTTTTTT. It specifies CATSSGQQTGELFF.

This clonotype was counted only a few times. The chain links TRBV6-2 or TRBV6-3 to TRBJ1-2; D call uncertain. The germline V gene encodes CDR1 MNHEY and CDR2 SVGEGT. Trimming took off 0 bases at V and 8 bases at J, with 13 bases between the two ends. This CDR3 region has 14 residues. The DNA of the CDR3 is TGTGCCAGCAGTTACTCCGGGCGATACCAGGGCTACACCTTC. Translating gives CASSYSGRYQGYTF.

This clonotype was recorded a few times. This sequence joins TRBV7-9 and TRBJ2-1; 7 nucleotides match TRBD1. Germline CDR1 reads SEHNR; CDR2 reads FQNEAQ (reference sequence). CDR3 size: 17 residues. J lost 4 bases, V lost 7 bases, and 16 bases had no gene match. In DNA, the CDR3 is TGTGCCAGCACTCTCAGAGACCGGGGACAGCGATACAATGAGCAGTTCTTC. The encoded protein is CASTLRDRGQRYNEQFF.

In this sample, this clonotype turned up a few times. This chain uses TRBV11-1 with TRBJ2-1, with 11 bases fitting TRBD2. With V trimmed by 1 base and J by 6 bases, 5 bases remained unmatched. CDR1 and CDR2 (germline): SGHAT, FQDESV (reference sequence). The CDR3 covers 16 residues. CDR3 DNA: TGTGCCAGCAGCTTAGAATTAGCGGGGGGGCGCAATGAGCAGTTCTTC. It codes for CASSLELAGGRNEQFF.

This clonotype was seen at least ten times. The gene calls are TRBV9 and TRBJ1-2; 9 bases are a match to TRBD1. Germline CDR1 reads SGDLS; CDR2 reads YYNGEE. This CDR3 has 14 amino acids. The J segment lost 7 bases and the V segment lost 4 bases, leaving 8 bases of the junction unmatched. CDR3: CASSPRTGVSGYTF. The CDR3 DNA reads TGTGCCAGCAGCCCCCGGACAGGGGTGAGTGGCTACACCTTC.

The rearrangement uses TRBV20-1 and TRBJ1-5; the D gene is possibly TRBD1 (5 bases). The CDR3 is 12 residues long. Germline V gene lookup returns CDR1 DFQATT and CDR2 SNEGSKA (reference sequence). V was shortened by 7 bases and J by 1 base, with 8 bases between the two germline ends. CDR3 protein: CSVRDSNQPQHF. The CDR3 nucleotides read TGCAGTGTCCGGGACAGCAATCAGCCCCAGCATTTT.

This clonotype was seen a few times. The chain uses TRBV20-1 and TRBJ1-3, with 8 positions matching TRBD1. V dropped 3 bases and J dropped 2; count of bases not matched to a gene: 0. This CDR3 comprises 13 residues. The germline gives CDR1 DFQATT, CDR2 SNEGSKA (reference sequence). The CDR3 nucleotides are TGCAGTGCTAGGGGACAGGCTGGAAACACCATATATTTT. Translated: CSARGQAGNTIYF.

The table lists this clonotype with many counts. The V call is TRBV18, the J call TRBJ2-3; D call uncertain. V was shortened by 2 bases and J by 2 bases, with 8 bases between the two germline ends. The CDR3 contains 14 residues. Per germline, CDR1 KGHSH and CDR2 LQKENI. CDR3 protein: CASSPRPDTDTQYF. For the CDR3, the DNA is TGTGCCAGCTCACCAAGGCCGGACACAGATACGCAGTATTTT.